This T cell receptor beta chain emerged from a study of T cells in Graves' hyperthyroidism and ophthalmopathy. Whole-study findings and limits: Most expanded thyroid clonotypes above 0.001 also appeared in blood.

CDR3 size: 13 residues. The V end was cut by 4 bases, the J end by 3 bases, with 9 bases between. CDR1 and CDR2 (germline): ENHRY, SYGVKD. RNA transcripts gave rise to amplified TCR beta CDR3 regions. First-round RT-PCR with HTBI primers amplified the TCR CDR3 region. TCRdb fed the multiplex PCR reads into MiXCR, producing one record per CDR3 protein. The sample gives about 620,000 distinct CDR3 sequences, 15% to 20% of which show up once; 3% to 4.5% is in the top ten. This clonotype appeared many times. Its antigen is not identified. Graves' hyperthyroidism showing no ophthalmopathy progression within 18 months was considered stable. Newly diagnosed hyperthyroidism, duration under 2 months, in patients aged 18 to 65. Diagnoses were established using clinical symptoms, serum thyroxine and TRAb, thyroid ultrasound and orbital computed tomography.

The rearrangement uses TRBV10-3 and TRBJ1-1; D might be TRBD1 (5 bases). The receptor was derived from a woman in her twenties or thirties with Graves' hyperthyroidism. The material sequenced was blood. The CDR3 spells CAISGAGYTEAFF. CDR3 bases: TGTGCCATCAGTGGCGCAGGGTACACTGAAGCTTTCTTT.